Following are 22 T cell receptor beta chains from one sample sequenced in a study of T cell changes during pregnancy in multiple sclerosis. TCRdb's copy holds only in-frame clones and misses some; the assay was immunoSEQ multiplex PCR. The sample includes tens of thousands of clones, 90% of them seen just once. Sample: peripheral blood, taken in the first trimester of pregnancy. Receptors were obtained from a female donor in good health, enrolled as a control in a pregnancy study.

The chain combines TRBV5-4 with TRBJ2-1; TRBD2 aligns across 12 bases. The CDR3 covers 14 residues. CDR1 is SGHNT, CDR2 YYREEE, per germline (reference sequence). Written as DNA, the CDR3 is TGTGCGACACCGGGACTAGCGGGCCACAATGAGCAGTTCTTC. This gives the protein CATPGLAGHNEQFF.

The chain has TRBV5-4 and TRBJ2-7; TRBD1 agrees at 7 bases. V lost 0 bases to trimming and J lost 1 base; unmatched junction nucleotides: 4. Germline V lookup: CDR1 SGHNT, CDR2 YYREEE (reference sequence). The CDR3 has 15 amino acids. CDR3: CASSLGLTGSYEQYF. DNA of the CDR3: TGTGCCAGCAGCTTGGGGCTGACAGGGTCCTACGAGCAGTACTTC. The entire variable domain, with the rest obtained from reference TRBV5-4 and TRBJ2-7, is as follows: ETGVTQSPTHLIKTRGQQVTLRCSSQSGHNTVSWYQQALGQGPQFIFQYYREEENGRGNFPPRFSGLQFPNYSSELNVNALELDDSALYLCASSLGLTGSYEQYFGPGTRLTVT.

Here the CDR3 DNA reads TGTGCCAGCAGCGTAGTTCGGCCAGGGTCGGGGGCCAACGTCCTGACTTTC. It is translated as CASSVVRPGSGANVLTF. The genes are TRBV9 and TRBJ2-6, with a weak D call TRBD1 (5 bases). V was clipped by 0 bases and J by 4 bases, with 14 bases between them. This CDR3 contains 17 residues. The germline V gene encodes CDR1 SGDLS and CDR2 YYNGEE.

The chain combines TRBV28 with TRBJ2-7; TRBD2 matches 7 bases. With 5 bases clipped from V and 4 bases from J, the junction kept 8 bases outside the gene matches. The CDR3 is 14 amino acids. Germline-derived CDR1 and CDR2 are MDHEN and SYDVKM. This CDR3 is CASSPPGLIYEQYF. In DNA form, the CDR3 reads TGTGCCAGCAGTCCCCCGGGACTAATATACGAGCAGTACTTC.

This chain joins TRBV7-8 and TRBJ2-7; 12 bases fit TRBD2. With V trimmed by 5 bases and J by 2 bases, 4 bases remained unmatched. Germline loops: CDR1 SGHVS, CDR2 FQNEAQ. The CDR3 contains 15 residues. The CDR3 region has the DNA TGTGCCAGCAGCAGACTAGCGGGGGAAACCTACGAGCAGTACTTC. Amino acids: CASSRLAGETYEQYF.

This sequence joins TRBV11-2 and TRBJ1-1, with 7 bases identical to TRBD1. This CDR3 is 12 amino acids long. V dropped 7 bases and J dropped 11; count of bases not matched to a gene: 10. Germline CDR1 reads SGHAT; CDR2 reads FQNNGV. The CDR3 region has the DNA TGTGCCAGCACCCTCAGACAGGGTAAGGCTTTCTTT. It codes for CASTLRQGKAFF.

The chain joins TRBV6-5 to TRBJ2-7; D perhaps matches TRBD1 (5 bases). The CDR3 spans 12 residues. V was cut by 5 bases and J by 8 bases, with 13 bases left in between. Germline V gives CDR1 MNHEY, CDR2 SVGAGI. DNA for the CDR3: TGTGCCAGCAGTACACCCCAGGGTCAGCAGTACTTC. This codes for CASSTPQGQQYF.

The chain couples TRBV7-9 to TRBJ2-7; D is unclear. The V end was cut by 2 bases, the J end by 7 bases, with 6 bases between. The CDR3 sequence is 11 residues long. The V gene's germline CDR1 is SEHNR and CDR2 FQNEAQ (reference sequence). In nucleotides, the CDR3 is TGTGCCAGCAGCTTACTCGAGGAGCAGTACTTC. Protein product: CASSLLEEQYF. Full variable domain (outside the CDR3, taken from reference TRBV7-9 and TRBJ2-7): DTGVSQNPRHKITKRGQNVTFRCDPISEHNRLYWYRQTLGQGPEFLTYFQNEAQLEKSRLLSDRFSAERPKGSFSTLEIQRTEQGDSAMYLCASSLLEEQYFGPGTRLTVT.

This chain joins TRBV19 and TRBJ2-3; TRBD2 aligns across 10 bases. Germline V gene data show CDR1 as LNHDA and CDR2 as SQIVND (reference sequence). J gave up 3 bases and V 9 bases, and 9 bases lay outside the gene matches. The CDR3 runs 15 residues. CDR3 nucleotides: TGTGCCAGCCACGTAGGAGCGGGAGGGACAGATACGCAGTATTTT. It encodes CASHVGAGGTDTQYF.

The chain combines TRBV5-4 with TRBJ2-1; 9 nucleotides align to TRBD2. The CDR3 runs 15 residues. The V gene end was trimmed by 0 bases and the J gene end by 4 bases; junction bases not matched to a gene: 2. Germline assignment: CDR1 SGHNT and CDR2 YYREEE (reference sequence). CDR3 coding DNA: TGTGCCAGCAGCTTGGATCTAGCGGGATACAATGAGCAGTTCTTC. This gives the protein CASSLDLAGYNEQFF.

V gene TRBV7-6 combines with J gene TRBJ2-1; 11 bases line up with TRBD2. V was pared by 1 base and J by 3 bases, with 11 bases of the junction left unmatched. CDR3 length equals 19 residues. Germline V gene data show CDR1 as SGHVS and CDR2 as FNYEAQ. CDR3 sequence (DNA): TGTGCCAGCAGCTTAGAGGGGGCCACTAGCGGGGGAGACTACAATGAGCAGTTCTTC. Amino acids: CASSLEGATSGGDYNEQFF.

The chain is built from TRBV30 and TRBJ2-5, with 7 bases matching TRBD1. The J call is uncertain, as TRBJ2-7 better fits the DNA end. The length of the CDR3 is 13 residues. Germline V gene sequence: CDR1 GTSNPN, CDR2 SVGIG (reference sequence). The CDR3 loop is CAWKQGEVYEQYF. The CDR3 DNA sequence: TGTGCCTGGAAGCAGGGGGAAGTATACGAGCAGTACTTC.

Worth noting for this clone: The same CDR3 also results from other DNA sequences found in this sample. The chain carries TRBV19 and TRBJ1-1, with TRBD1 matching 7 bases. The CDR3 runs to 14 residues. The ends lost 4 bases at V and 0 bases at J; junction bases unmatched: 2. Germline values: CDR1 LNHDA, CDR2 SQIVND (reference sequence). CDR3 DNA: TGTGCCAGTAGTACGGGACAGATGAACACTGAAGCTTTCTTT. This sequence encodes CASSTGQMNTEAFF.

This rearrangement joins TRBV14 to TRBJ2-7; tentative D call: TRBD2 (5 bases). With 0 bases removed from V and 3 bases from J, the gap between germline ends came to 15 bases. The germline V gene encodes CDR1 SGHDN and CDR2 FVKESK. This CDR3 region has 16 residues. The CDR3 is CASSQDNSAGIYEQYF. As DNA, the CDR3 is TGTGCCAGCAGCCAAGATAACAGCGCGGGCATCTACGAGCAGTACTTC.

Written as DNA, the CDR3 is TGTGCCAGCAGTGAAACACAGTTCACTGAAGCTTTCTTT. It translates to CASSETQFTEAFF. J is TRBJ1-1 and V is TRBV2; D is undetermined. The CDR3 is 13 amino acids. Germline values: CDR1 SNHLY, CDR2 FYNNEI. Trimming stripped 2 bases from V and 4 bases from J, with 8 bases between.

The V and J genes are TRBV21-1 and TRBJ2-7; the table's D gene call, TRBD1, was not cross checked with the DNA. TRBV21-1 is assigned pseudogene status. This CDR3 region has 16 residues. As DNA, the CDR3 is TGTGCCAGCAGCAAAATGGGCTTAGGTGCAGGCTACGAGCAGTACTTC. Its translation is CASSKMGLGAGYEQYF.

The rearrangement joins TRBV5-4 to TRBJ2-3, with D possibly matching TRBD2 (5 bases). V was trimmed by 5 bases and J by 0 bases, leaving 19 bases between them. Germline V gives CDR1 SGHNT, CDR2 YYREEE (reference sequence). The CDR3 extends over 17 amino acids. DNA for the CDR3: TGTGCCAGCAGTCTCTCCCGGGGTAGCGCTAGCACAGATACGCAGTATTTT. Protein: CASSLSRGSASTDTQYF. Drawing the rest from reference TRBV5-4 and TRBJ2-3, the complete variable domain is ETGVTQSPTHLIKTRGQQVTLRCSSQSGHNTVSWYQQALGQGPQFIFQYYREEENGRGNFPPRFSGLQFPNYSSELNVNALELDDSALYLCASSLSRGSASTDTQYFGPGTRLTVL.

CDR3 protein: CASGPGTDWIDSPLHF. CDR3 DNA sequence: TGTGCCAGCGGTCCAGGGACAGACTGGATTGATTCACCCCTCCACTTT. V and J are TRBV28 and TRBJ1-6, with 7 bases lining up with TRBD1. J lost 8 bases, V lost 8 bases, and 15 bases had no gene match. The CDR3 has 16 residues. Germline CDR1 MDHEN, CDR2 SYDVKM.

V is TRBV6-5 and J is TRBJ2-7; D remains ambiguous. The CDR3 runs to 13 residues. Trimming stripped 6 bases from V and 1 base from J, with 10 bases between. Germline loops: CDR1 MNHEY, CDR2 SVGAGI. The CDR3 region is CASSETSSYEQYF. The DNA of the CDR3 is TGTGCCAGCAGCGAAACAAGTTCCTACGAGCAGTACTTC.

The chain employs TRBV6-6 and TRBJ2-7; 7 nucleotides agree with TRBD2. CDR1 is MNHNY and CDR2 is SVGAGI in the germline V gene (reference sequence). Trimming cost V 0 bases and J 3 bases; bases outside gene matches: 5. CDR3 length: 15 residues. CDR3 residues: CASSYSGASGYEQYF. The CDR3 DNA reads TGTGCCAGCAGTTACTCCGGGGCTAGCGGCTACGAGCAGTACTTC.

The chain has TRBV7-3 and TRBJ2-1, with 13 bases lining up with TRBD2. The germline CDR1 and CDR2 sequences are SGHTA and FQGTGA. V was clipped by 4 bases and J by 4 bases; unmatched bases: 7. This CDR3 comprises 17 residues. CDR3 DNA: TGTGCCAGCAGCTCTAGGACTAGCGGGGGACAATACAATGAGCAGTTCTTC. This encodes CASSSRTSGGQYNEQFF.

The J gene is TRBJ1-2, the V gene TRBV28; D gene unclear. The CDR3 length is 13 residues. Germline assignment: CDR1 MDHEN and CDR2 SYDVKM. Deletions cut 6 bases from V and 2 bases from J, with 10 bases between. CDR3 nucleotide sequence: TGTGCCAGCAGCCTGGACTTCAACTATGGCTACACCTTC. This codes for CASSLDFNYGYTF.